This section outlines one TCR beta chain sequence together with its context. Antigen specificity is unknown. The ends were cut back, 5 bases at V and 6 bases at J, with 19 bases in the middle. The germline V gene has CDR1 MNHNY and CDR2 SVGAGI (reference sequence). The CDR3 sequence is 15 residues long. The sample is drawn from a study of cytomegalovirus exposure and HLA in healthy donors. Study summary: The study's early data release held tens of millions of unique TCRs from HLA-typed donors. Clustering assigned about 79% of the approximately 400 genotyped donors to the Caucasian-associated ancestry cluster. Study-wide findings and caveats: Later, an analysis showed that TCR beta chains associated with HLA were more clonally expanded than others that were equally common. In a later analysis, most CMV-associated TCR beta chains appeared HLA-restricted.

The PCR employed 60 Vbeta primers together with 13 Jbeta primers. Assay: immunoSEQ multiplex PCR; the TCRdb copy retains only in-frame clones and omits some. The repertoire includes over 200,000 clones, 85% to 90% of them detected once, and about 1.2% sits in the top ten. J is TRBJ1-1 and V is TRBV6-6; no definite D call. Material for sequencing was PBMCs. The sequence was collected from a human donor in good health. The CDR3: CASSPRRRSEAEAFF. DNA of the CDR3: TGTGCCAGCAGTCCCAGGAGGCGCTCCGAGGCTGAAGCTTTCTTT.